The 9 T cell receptor beta chains below were found in one sample sequenced in a study of cytomegalovirus exposure and HLA in healthy donors. The PCR made use of 60 Vbeta and 13 Jbeta primers. Sequencing was performed with immunoSEQ multiplex PCR; in TCRdb, only in-frame clones are kept and a portion is missing. The sample has about 160,000 clones; around 64% are singletons. Specimen: PBMCs. The receptor set was obtained from a woman in her thirties in good health and CMV-seronegative.

V and J are TRBV7-2 and TRBJ2-7; a weak D match, TRBD2 (6 bases). In germline, CDR1 is SGHTA, CDR2 FQGNSA. V was trimmed by 5 bases and J by 6 bases, leaving 14 bases between them. The CDR3 is 13 residues long. CDR3 DNA: TGTGCCAGCAGCCCCGGGACTCCTATCGAGCAGTACTTC. The encoded protein is CASSPGTPIEQYF.

The rearrangement joins TRBV7-6 to TRBJ2-3, with 7 bases identical to TRBD1. This CDR3 is 16 amino acids long. Per germline, CDR1 SGHVS and CDR2 FNYEAQ. V lost 5 bases, J lost 7 bases, and 15 bases stayed unmatched. The CDR3 DNA reads as TGTGCCAGCAGCCAAAGAGGGACAGATTCTTGGTATACGCAGTATTTT. Translating it yields CASSQRGTDSWYTQYF.

The CDR3 region is CSVEVESVSNYGYTF. CDR3 bases: TGCAGCGTTGAAGTGGAGAGTGTCAGTAACTATGGCTACACCTTC. The rearrangement links TRBV29-1 to TRBJ1-2; D unclear. Trimming pared 1 base from V and 1 base from J, leaving 13 bases between. CDR1 is SQVTM and CDR2 is ANQGSEA in the germline V gene. The CDR3 contains 15 residues.

This clone was seen once. The chain employs TRBV19 and TRBJ1-5, with D possibly being TRBD1 (5 bases). Germline V lookup: CDR1 LNHDA, CDR2 SQIVND (reference sequence). The CDR3 runs to 14 residues. Trimming removed 3 bases at V and 3 bases at J, with 9 bases between. This CDR3 reads CASSIGGVNQPQHF. CDR3 bases: TGTGCCAGTAGTATCGGGGGGGTCAATCAGCCCCAGCATTTT. Filled out from reference TRBV19 and TRBJ1-5, the complete variable domain reads DGGITQSPKYLFRKEGQNVTLSCEQNLNHDAMYWYRQDPGQGLRLIYYSQIVNDFQKGDIAEGYSVSREKKESFPLTVTSAQKNPTAFYLCASSIGGVNQPQHFGDGTRLSIL.

The V and J genes are TRBV19 and TRBJ2-1; D is possibly TRBD2 (5 bases). Germline CDR1 reads LNHDA; CDR2 reads SQIVND (reference sequence). V lost 3 bases and J lost 0, with 12 bases in between. This CDR3 has 16 amino acids. The DNA for the CDR3 is TGTGCCAGTAGTATCATGGGAGTTAGCTCCTACAATGAGCAGTTCTTC. Its translation: CASSIMGVSSYNEQFF.

The J gene is TRBJ2-1, the V gene TRBV9, with 11 bases identical to TRBD2. The germline V gene has CDR1 SGDLS and CDR2 YYNGEE. Trimming cost V 0 bases and J 4 bases; bases outside gene matches: 3. This CDR3 has 16 residues. CDR3: CASSVDRLAGYNEQFF. The CDR3 nucleotides are TGTGCCAGCAGCGTAGATCGACTAGCGGGGTACAATGAGCAGTTCTTC.

The rearrangement joins TRBV6-6 to TRBJ2-7; 7 positions match TRBD2. With 2 bases clipped from V and 6 bases from J, the junction kept 4 bases outside the gene matches. CDR1 and CDR2 from the germline V gene are MNHNY and SVGAGI (reference sequence). The CDR3 is 13 amino acids. The CDR3: CASSYEGGFEQYF. The CDR3 DNA reads TGTGCCAGCAGTTACGAGGGAGGGTTCGAGCAGTACTTC.

This chain connects TRBV21-1 to TRBJ1-5; TRBD1, the D gene given by the table, was not confirmed from the DNA. TRBV21-1 has pseudogene status. The length of the CDR3 is 17 residues. This CDR3 reads CASSNRQDHYSNQPQHF. The CDR3 bases are TGTGCCAGCAGCAACCGACAGGACCATTATAGCAATCAGCCCCAGCATTTT.

This rearrangement joins TRBV5-1 to TRBJ2-3; no clear D. The CDR3 length is 15 residues. Germline CDR1 SGHRS, CDR2 YFSETQ. Deletions cut 4 bases from V and 0 bases from J, with 12 bases between. Here the CDR3 DNA reads TGCGCCAGCAGCCTTACTTCATCTAGCACAGATACGCAGTATTTT. This sequence encodes CASSLTSSSTDTQYF. The variable domain in full, with the rest retrieved from reference TRBV5-1 and TRBJ2-3, is KAGVTQTPRYLIKTRGQQVTLSCSPISGHRSVSWYQQTPGQGLQFLFEYFSETQRNKGNFPGRFSGRQFSNSRSEMNVSTLELGDSALYLCASSLTSSSTDTQYFGPGTRLTVL.